The 3 T cell receptor beta chains below all came from one sample that was sequenced in a study of naive and memory T cell subsets (TCRdb year 2017). Library method: UMI-ligation and nested PCR. This sample was sequenced with an Illumina MiSeq. The beta constant-region primer consisted of an equimolar mixture of two oligonucleotides that together covered TRBC1 and TRBC2. Four rounds of PCR, combining the SP2 primer with nested alpha and beta constant-region primers, were used to amplify the ligated cDNA. The raw public reads went through TCRdb reprocessing: fastp at Q25, MiXCR clone calling, in-frame beta chains kept. For every CDR3 protein sequence, its rows merge into one entry that carries the most common genes and DNA. The sample contains under 35,000 distinct CDR3 sequences, 18% of them found a single time. About 3.6% of the sample is in the top ten clones. Material for sequencing was effector memory CD4+ T cells from blood. The meaning of the sample's cell subset or site label: effector memory, CD45RA- CD27-. The receptors were sampled from a human donor in good health.

The sample holds a few counts of this clonotype. The V call is TRBV6-1, the J call TRBJ2-3; tentative D call: TRBD1 (5 bases). CDR1 is MNHNS and CDR2 is SASEGT in the germline V gene. This CDR3 has 13 amino acids. The ends were cut back, 0 bases at V and 8 bases at J, with 9 bases in the middle. The CDR3 loop reads CASSEATAGTQYF. CDR3 coding DNA: TGTGCCAGCAGTGAAGCGACAGCCGGTACGCAGTATTTT.

This clonotype was found a few times. This rearrangement joins TRBV28 to TRBJ2-7; 7 bases align to TRBD2. J gave up 2 bases and V 2 bases, and 3 bases lay outside the gene matches. CDR1 is MDHEN and CDR2 is SYDVKM in the germline V gene. The CDR3 contains 14 residues. CDR3 sequence: CASSLAGEAYEQYF. For the CDR3, the DNA is TGTGCCAGCAGTTTAGCGGGAGAAGCCTACGAGCAGTACTTC.

This clonotype counts as medium-sized (0.01 to 0.1%). V usage is TRBV27 and J usage is TRBJ2-2; a weak D match, TRBD1 (6 bases). This CDR3 spans 15 amino acids. In germline, CDR1 is MNHEY, CDR2 SMNVEV (reference sequence). Deletions cut 2 bases from V and 0 bases from J, with 7 bases between. The CDR3 region is CASSLRGSNTGELFF. The CDR3 DNA is TGTGCCAGCAGTTTAAGGGGGTCGAACACCGGGGAGCTGTTTTTT.